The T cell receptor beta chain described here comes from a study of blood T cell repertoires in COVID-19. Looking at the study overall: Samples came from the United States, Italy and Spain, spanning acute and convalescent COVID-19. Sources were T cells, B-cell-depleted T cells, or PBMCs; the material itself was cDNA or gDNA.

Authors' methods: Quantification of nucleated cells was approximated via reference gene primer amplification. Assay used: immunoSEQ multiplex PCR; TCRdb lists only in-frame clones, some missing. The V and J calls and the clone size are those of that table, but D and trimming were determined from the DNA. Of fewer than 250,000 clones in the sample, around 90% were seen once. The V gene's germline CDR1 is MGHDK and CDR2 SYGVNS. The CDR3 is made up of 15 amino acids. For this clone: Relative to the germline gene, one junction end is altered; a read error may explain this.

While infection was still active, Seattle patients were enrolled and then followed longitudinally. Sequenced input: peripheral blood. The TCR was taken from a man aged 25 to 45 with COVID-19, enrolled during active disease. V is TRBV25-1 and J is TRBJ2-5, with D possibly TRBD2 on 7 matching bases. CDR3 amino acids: CASSHLGTGGLKLDF. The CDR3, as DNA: TGTGCCAGCAGCCACCTGGGGACGGGGGGCTTGAAACTAGACTTC.